This T cell receptor (beta chain) derives from a study of blood T cells in healthy people across ages (dated by TCRdb to about 2015). At the level of the whole study: Template switching captured roughly one uniquely barcoded TCR beta cDNA molecule per two T cells in model experiments. Four age groups were formed from the donors: young (average approximately 17 years), middle-aged (around 41), aged (more than 55) and long-lived (around 82). The study measured age-related changes in TCR beta repertoire diversity using deep sequencing normalized with unique cDNA molecular identifiers. For two donors (one aged 18 to 30 and one aged 80 or older), the study analyzed two additional independent replicas of 1 million unique cDNA reads from the same blood draw. To avoid experimental bias, donors of different ages were spread randomly across the sequencing lanes.

The germline ends are 7 bases apart after V is trimmed by 2 bases and J by 4 bases. Taken from the germline V gene, the CDR1 and CDR2 loops are SQVTM and ANQGSEA. Counted from cysteine to phenylalanine, this CDR3 has 12 amino acids. The entry retains the CDR3 DNA only, 36 bases that are in frame from base 1. What the research found in general, with its limitations: Donor CMV infection status was unknown, potentially confounding age-related changes in expanded clonotypes. Estimates of total diversity based on one million sequenced T cells were regarded as lower bounds and as underestimates. Since profiling was done on bulk unsorted PBMCs, naive and antigen-experienced compartments could not be conclusively compared. A strong correlation was found between observed TCR beta diversity and the percentage of naive T cells measured by flow cytometry. Compared with the aged group, the long-lived group had more naive CD4+ T cells, fewer expanded clones and increased TCR diversity, suggesting age selection. Observed TCR beta diversity per million T cells fell roughly linearly with age, and a significant reduction was already apparent by age around 44.

Donors were 40 or so systemically healthy Caucasian individuals from Russia aged roughly 6 to 95 years. Approximately 10 milliliters of peripheral blood were collected from each donor into EDTA-treated Vacutainer tubes. PBMCs were isolated by Ficoll-Paque density-gradient centrifugation, with at least 7 million obtained per sample. Trizol reagent was used to extract total RNA from PBMCs, with at least 5 micrograms per sample. Naive CD45RAhigh/CD27high T cell percentages were measured by flow cytometry on a PBMC aliquot from every donor. As regards this clonotype: Its antigen is still unknown. Per-base quality was not reported, and no clone a single base away is much larger than it.

The library relied on 5' RACE. Sequencing instrument: Illumina HiSeq 2500. A second PCR of about 7 to 12 cycles was run with a J-beta primer mix and a sample-barcoded 5' primer. Each TCR beta cDNA molecule received a unique molecular identifier from a template-switch 5' adaptor carrying 12 random nucleotides. At least 2.5 million CDR3-containing paired-end reads were obtained from each sample. All of the RNA was converted into first-strand cDNA using the Mint cDNA synthesis kit, with a TRBC-specific oligonucleotide serving as the primer. All cDNA was treated with uracil-DNA glycosylase and then went through a first 18-cycle PCR with the universal primers M1SS and BC2_uni_R. For the original study's pipeline: Normalization of each sample was performed by random selection of 1 million high-quality reads, each carrying a distinct molecular identifier. Instead of being binned into consensus sequences, reads with shared molecular identifiers were discarded. MiTCR, run with a Q25 quality threshold and the strictest error-elimination algorithm, handled CDR3 identification, clonotype clustering and error correction. A nonparametric unseen species model using Euler transformation provided a lower-bound estimate of total TCR beta diversity. Using fastp at Q25 and MiXCR, TCRdb reprocessed the public reads and kept productive beta chains. Entries are consolidated by CDR3 protein sequence, retaining the most common genes and DNA. These V and J calls derive from TCRdb rather than the authors' analysis. Within this sample are some 710,000 distinct CDR3 sequences, with about 42% of them counted one time only. The ten largest clones capture around a sixth of the sample.

Recombination connected TRBV29-1 to TRBJ2-3; the D gene cannot be resolved reliably. The sequence came from a man at least 80 years old in good health. Sequencing input: blood. The base sequence is TGCAGCGTTGAATCGGGCCCAGATACGCAGTATTTT. Translated, this is CSVESGPDTQYF.